The present TCR beta chain was sequenced within a study of T-cell reconstitution after alpha-beta-depleted transplantation in children. A library of TCRbeta sequences, prepared with unique molecular identifiers, was generated. Using its own MiXCR run on the PCR reads, TCRdb lists one record per CDR3 protein. The sample has about 290,000 distinct CDR3 sequences; around 10% are singletons. This clonotype has at least ten counts. Germline CDR1 MDHEN, CDR2 SYDVKM. CDR3 length: 15 amino acids. Trimming pared 7 bases from V and 7 bases from J, leaving 17 bases between. The receptor was isolated from a boy under two years old with acute myeloid leukemia, due to receive a stem cell transplant. The input for sequencing was PBMCs, taken before TCRalphabeta/CD19-depleted stem cell transplant. The chain has TRBV28 and TRBJ1-6; D unclear. The CDR3 loop is CASTPGGLGNSPLHF. CDR3 DNA sequence: TGTGCCAGCACACCCGGCGGGTTGGGAAATTCACCCCTCCACTTT.